These T cell receptor beta chains were read from a single sample in a study of T-cell memory formation after mild COVID-19. One entry per CDR3 protein, called by TCRdb with MiXCR from the 5' RACE reads. The profile covers 350,000 or so distinct CDR3 sequences, with 20% to 25% appearing a single time and around 23% taken by the ten largest. Sequenced input: PBMCs or a T cell subset sorted from them (not recorded which). All receptors derive from a man between 18 and 35 years old who had mild COVID-19 (a few samples of this study predate the infection). Cell type and time point are not known. Both conserved end residues are part of each CDR3. A D gene is named only where the DNA matches it firmly. The listing skips clone size in some rows; elsewhere it reads once, few, many or a size class.

>TRBJ1-5|.|.|TRBV7-6
CASSLFPDTSSNQPQHF
TGTGCCAGCAGCTTATTTCCAGACACCAGCAGCAATCAGCCCCAGCATTTT
>TRBJ2-7|.|few|TRBV9
CASSVTGSSRVEQYF
TGTGCCAGCAGCGTAACAGGGAGTAGTAGGGTCGAGCAGTACTTC
>TRBJ2-3|TRBD2|.|TRBV18
CASSPKRGTSTDTQYF
TGTGCCAGCTCACCAAAGCGGGGAACAAGCACAGATACGCAGTATTTT
>TRBJ1-2|.|few|TRBV6-5
CASSTQGVPYGYTF
TGTGCCAGCAGTACACAGGGTGTACCCTATGGCTACACCTTC
>TRBJ2-2|TRBD2|few|TRBV2
CASRLAANTGELFF
TGTGCCAGTAGACTAGCGGCTAACACCGGGGAGCTGTTTTTT
>TRBJ2-1|TRBD2|.|TRBV6-6
CASSYLSPGGPNNEQFF
TGTGCCAGCAGTTACCTATCCCCGGGGGGGCCGAACAATGAGCAGTTCTTC
>TRBJ1-1|.|.|TRBV12-3/TRBV12-4
CASTLGRDTEAFF
TGTGCCAGCACTTTAGGCAGGGACACTGAAGCTTTCTTT
>TRBJ1-5|TRBD1|.|TRBV12-3/TRBV12-4
CASSLNRGWNQPQHF
TGTGCCAGCAGTTTAAACAGGGGCTGGAATCAGCCCCAGCATTTT
>TRBJ2-3|.|.|TRBV6-6
CASRTISTDTQYF
TGTGCCAGCAGAACGATTAGCACAGATACGCAGTATTTT
>TRBJ2-3|TRBD1|few|TRBV7-3
CASSSHVGQGTDTQYF
TGTGCCAGCAGCTCCCATGTGGGACAGGGCACAGATACGCAGTATTTT
>TRBJ1-4|.|few|TRBV5-1
CASSLGFGDNEKLFF
TGCGCCAGCAGCCTTGGATTTGGGGACAACGAAAAACTGTTTTTT
>TRBJ2-5|.|.|TRBV7-2
CASSRGAATQETQYF
TGTGCCAGCAGCCGGGGGGCGGCGACGCAAGAGACCCAGTACTTC
>TRBJ1-2|TRBD1|.|TRBV6-1
CASRGDRESSYGYTF
TGTGCCAGCAGGGGGGACAGGGAGAGTAGCTATGGCTACACCTTC
>TRBJ2-1|.|.|TRBV15
CATSRERYGGYEQFF
TGTGCCACCAGCAGAGAACGGTACGGGGGTTATGAGCAGTTCTTC
>TRBJ2-4|.|.|TRBV24-1
CATSETPRGAKNIQYF
TGTGCCACCAGTGAAACTCCTCGAGGGGCCAAAAACATTCAGTACTTC
>TRBJ2-3|.|many|TRBV28
CASSFGGASTDTQYF
TGTGCCAGCAGCTTTGGTGGGGCTAGCACAGATACGCAGTATTTT
>TRBJ2-7|.|.|TRBV29-1
CSVSTGREQYF
TGCAGCGTTTCTACAGGGCGGGAGCAGTACTTC
>TRBJ1-2|.|.|TRBV12-3/TRBV12-4
CASSDTRSYGYTF
TGTGCCAGCAGTGACACTAGGTCCTATGGCTACACCTTC
>TRBJ2-3|.|few|TRBV11-3
CASSTAGGPDTQYF
TGTGCCAGCAGCACAGCTGGTGGTCCAGATACGCAGTATTTT
>TRBJ2-2|.|.|TRBV7-3
CASSKRDFHTGELFF
TGTGCCAGCAGCAAAAGGGACTTCCACACCGGGGAGCTGTTTTTT
>TRBJ1-1|.|.|TRBV20-1
CSARVGGNTEAFF
TGCAGTGCTAGAGTTGGGGGGAACACTGAAGCTTTCTTT
>TRBJ1-6|TRBD1|many|TRBV24-1
CATSDLGTGGSPLHF
TGTGCCACCAGTGATTTGGGGACAGGGGGCTCACCCCTCCACTTT
>TRBJ2-7|.|few|TRBV5-4
CASSLGGTLGEQYF
TGTGCCAGCAGCTTGGGAGGGACACTCGGCGAGCAGTACTTC
>TRBJ1-2|.|few|TRBV10-3
CAIPKITGGYGYTF
TGTGCCATCCCGAAAATCACGGGAGGGTATGGCTACACCTTC
>TRBJ2-7|.|.|TRBV5-5
CASSLEGPYEQYF
TGTGCCAGCAGCTTGGAGGGGCCGTACGAGCAGTACTTC
>TRBJ2-1|.|.|TRBV6-6
CASSPRADEQFF
TGTGCCAGCAGTCCCAGGGCGGATGAGCAGTTCTTC
>TRBJ1-2|.|.|TRBV5-4
CASSLGAEALYGYTF
TGTGCCAGCAGCCTAGGGGCAGAGGCGCTTTATGGCTACACCTTC
>TRBJ2-5|TRBD2|.|TRBV5-1
CASSATSGGHQETQYF
TGCGCCAGCAGCGCCACTAGCGGGGGGCATCAAGAGACCCAGTACTTC
>TRBJ2-7|.|.|TRBV12-3/TRBV12-4
CASSFLGPYEQYF
TGTGCCAGCAGTTTCTTAGGTCCCTACGAGCAGTACTTC
>TRBJ1-6|.|.|TRBV7-2
CASSRGRGDPYNSPLHF
TGTGCCAGCAGCCGCGGCCGGGGGGACCCCTATAATTCACCCCTCCACTTT
>TRBJ2-2|.|.|TRBV7-8
CASSLKQGTGELFF
TGTGCCAGCAGCTTAAAACAGGGCACCGGGGAGCTGTTTTTT
>TRBJ2-7|.|.|TRBV5-1
CASSSDNSYEQYF
TGCGCCAGCAGCTCTGACAACTCCTACGAGCAGTACTTC
>TRBJ2-2|.|many|TRBV12-3/TRBV12-4
CASLRSTYTGELFF
TGTGCCAGCCTTCGGTCCACATACACCGGGGAGCTGTTTTTT
>TRBJ2-1|.|few|TRBV7-2
CASSSGTSSFYNEQFF
TGTGCCAGCAGCTCAGGCACTAGCAGCTTCTACAATGAGCAGTTCTTC
>TRBJ2-3|TRBD2|.|TRBV27
CASSLLAGAINTQYF
TGTGCCAGCAGTTTATTAGCGGGGGCCATTAATACGCAGTATTTT
>TRBJ1-4|.|.|TRBV2
CASTGGRTTNEKLFF
TGTGCCAGCACCGGGGGAAGGACCACTAATGAAAAACTGTTTTTT
>TRBJ1-1|.|.|TRBV7-6
CASSKPGIDTEAFF
TGTGCCAGCTCGAAGCCAGGTATCGACACTGAAGCTTTCTTT